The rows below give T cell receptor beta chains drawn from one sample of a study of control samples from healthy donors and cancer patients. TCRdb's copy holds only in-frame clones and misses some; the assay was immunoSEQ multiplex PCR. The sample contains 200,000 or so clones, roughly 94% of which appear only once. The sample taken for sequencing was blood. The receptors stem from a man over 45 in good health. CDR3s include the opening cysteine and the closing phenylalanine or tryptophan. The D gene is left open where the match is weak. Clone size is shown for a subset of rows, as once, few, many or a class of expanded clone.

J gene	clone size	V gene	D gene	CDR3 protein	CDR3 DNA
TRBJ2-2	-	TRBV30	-	CAWSVARTNTGELFF	TGTGCCTGGAGTGTGGCCAGGACCAACACCGGGGAGCTGTTTTTT
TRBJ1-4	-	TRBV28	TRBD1	CASSPYGTGGRTNEKLFF	TGTGCCAGCAGTCCATACGGGACAGGGGGCAGAACTAATGAAAAACTGTTTTTT
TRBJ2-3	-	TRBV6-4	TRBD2	CASRLSGGTDTQYF	TGTGCCAGCAGGCTTAGCGGGGGGACAGATACGCAGTATTTT
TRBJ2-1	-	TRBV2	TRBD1	CASSDRTGYNEQFF	TGTGCCAGCAGTGACAGGACAGGATACAATGAGCAGTTCTTC
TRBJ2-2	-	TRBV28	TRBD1	CASRPTPGQGAMGELFF	TGTGCCAGCAGACCCACCCCGGGACAGGGGGCAATGGGGGAGCTGTTTTTT
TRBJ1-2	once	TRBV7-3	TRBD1	CASSSGTGFGYTF	TGTGCCAGCAGCTCCGGGACAGGGTTTGGCTACACCTTC
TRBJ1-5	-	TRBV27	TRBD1	CATAGTGDYQPQHF	TGTGCCACAGCCGGCACAGGGGATTATCAGCCCCAGCATTTT
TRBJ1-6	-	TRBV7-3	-	CASSLSPAGESPLHF	TGTGCCAGCAGCTTAAGTCCGGCAGGGGAATCACCCCTCCACTTT
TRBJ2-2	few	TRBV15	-	CATKRERIISGELFF	TGTGCCACCAAAAGGGAGAGAATAATATCCGGGGAGCTGTTTTTT
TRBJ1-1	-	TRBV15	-	CATSRGLGMNTEAFF	TGTGCCACCAGCAGAGGGCTCGGGATGAACACTGAAGCTTTCTTT
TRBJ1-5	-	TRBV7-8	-	CASSLVGSTGNQPQHF	TGTGCCAGCAGCTTAGTAGGGTCAACCGGGAATCAGCCCCAGCATTTT
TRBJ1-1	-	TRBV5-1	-	CASSLGTVNTEAFF	TGCGCCAGCAGCTTGGGGACGGTGAACACTGAAGCTTTCTTT
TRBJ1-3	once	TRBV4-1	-	CASSQQGGGNTIYF	TGCGCCAGCAGCCAACAGGGAGGCGGAAACACCATATATTTT
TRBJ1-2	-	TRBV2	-	CASSEMGQRGYTF	TGTGCCAGCAGTGAAATGGGCCAGCGTGGCTACACCTTC
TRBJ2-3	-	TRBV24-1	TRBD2	CATSDPRGEGDTQYF	TGTGCCACCAGTGATCCGCGAGGGGAGGGGGATACGCAGTATTTT
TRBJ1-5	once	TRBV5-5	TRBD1	CASSSGQPYQPQHF	TGTGCCAGCAGCTCGGGACAGCCCTATCAGCCCCAGCATTTT
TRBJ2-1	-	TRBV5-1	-	CASSADPGNEQFF	TGCGCCAGCAGCGCCGACCCCGGGAATGAGCAGTTCTTC
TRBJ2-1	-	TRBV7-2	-	CASNPGRVDNEQFF	TGTGCCAGCAATCCGGGACGTGTAGACAATGAGCAGTTCTTC
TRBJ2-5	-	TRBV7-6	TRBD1	CASSLGGTGAETQYF	TGTGCCAGCAGCTTAGGGGGGACAGGGGCAGAGACCCAGTACTTC
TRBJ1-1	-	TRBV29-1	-	CSALWGDAEAFF	TGCAGCGCCCTATGGGGGGACGCTGAAGCTTTCTTT
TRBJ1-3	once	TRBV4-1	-	CASSQGGASVGNTIYF	TGCGCCAGCAGCCAAGGAGGGGCCTCTGTGGGAAACACCATATATTTT
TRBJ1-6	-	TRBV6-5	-	CASEDSLNSPLHF	TGTGCCAGCGAGGACAGTTTGAATTCACCCCTCCACTTT
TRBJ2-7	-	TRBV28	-	CASSRGRVANEQYF	TGTGCCAGCAGTAGGGGAAGGGTCGCCAACGAGCAGTACTTC
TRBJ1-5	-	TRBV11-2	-	CASSPYPRRRNQPQHF	TGTGCCAGCAGCCCGTACCCGAGACGGAGAAATCAGCCCCAGCATTTT
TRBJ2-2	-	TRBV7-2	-	CASSLIWARTGELFF	TGTGCCAGCAGCTTAATCTGGGCGCGAACCGGGGAGCTGTTTTTT
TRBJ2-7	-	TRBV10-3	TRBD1	CAISPSTGGNYEQYF	TGTGCCATCAGCCCGTCGACAGGGGGCAATTACGAGCAGTACTTC
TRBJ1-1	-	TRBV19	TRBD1	CASSAGGQSTEAFF	TGTGCCAGTAGTGCGGGGGGACAGTCCACTGAAGCTTTCTTT
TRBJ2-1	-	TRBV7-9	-	CASSRSGLPGVEQFF	TGTGCCAGCAGCAGATCCGGACTCCCGGGGGTGGAGCAGTTCTTC
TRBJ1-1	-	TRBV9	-	CASSKAEVGTEVDTEAFF	TGTGCCAGCAGCAAAGCGGAAGTGGGGACCGAGGTGGACACTGAAGCTTTCTTT
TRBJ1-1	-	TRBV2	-	CASSLTGLNTEAFF	TGTGCCAGCAGCCTTACAGGATTGAACACTGAAGCTTTCTTT
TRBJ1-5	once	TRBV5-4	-	CASSRRGAMEPQHF	TGTGCCAGCAGCCGACGGGGGGCGATGGAGCCCCAGCATTTT
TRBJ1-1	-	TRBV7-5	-	CVRKGGGEEWTEAFF	TGTGTCAGAAAAGGAGGGGGCGAGGAATGGACTGAAGCTTTCTTT
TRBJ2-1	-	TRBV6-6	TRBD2	CASRSPTSGVYNEQFF	TGTGCCAGCAGGAGCCCCACCAGCGGGGTATACAATGAGCAGTTCTTC
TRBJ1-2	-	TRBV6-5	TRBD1	CASLETGRGWGYTF	TGTGCCAGCTTAGAGACAGGGAGGGGATGGGGCTACACCTTC
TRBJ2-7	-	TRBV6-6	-	CASSLSSASGEQYF	TGTGCCAGCAGCCTTAGCTCCGCTAGTGGCGAGCAGTACTTC
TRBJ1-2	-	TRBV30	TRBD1	CAWMTGGGSYGYTF	TGTGCCTGGATGACAGGGGGCGGAAGCTATGGCTACACCTTC
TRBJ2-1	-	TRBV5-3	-	CARRPWIKPSSYNEQFF	TGTGCCAGAAGGCCTTGGATAAAGCCGAGCTCCTACAATGAGCAGTTCTTC
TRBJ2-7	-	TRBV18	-	CASSPEGQGEQYF	TGTGCCAGCTCACCAGAGGGGCAGGGCGAGCAGTACTTC
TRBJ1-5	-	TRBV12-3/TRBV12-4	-	CASSPNPDQPQHF	TGTGCCAGCAGTCCGAACCCTGATCAGCCCCAGCATTTT
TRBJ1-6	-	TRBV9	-	CASSVGDDHSPLHF	TGTGCCAGCAGCGTGGGGGATGATCATTCACCCCTCCACTTT
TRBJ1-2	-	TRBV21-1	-	CASSHQSLGYGYTF	TGTGCCAGCAGTCATCAAAGCCTTGGGTATGGCTACACCTTC
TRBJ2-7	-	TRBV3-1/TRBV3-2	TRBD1	CASSRTGQGAHEQYF	TGTGCCAGCAGCCGCACGGGACAGGGAGCCCACGAGCAGTACTTC
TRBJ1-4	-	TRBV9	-	CASSPRGGVLGEKLFF	TGTGCCAGCAGCCCCCGGGGAGGGGTACTAGGGGAAAAACTGTTTTTT
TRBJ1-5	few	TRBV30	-	CAWSVGNSNQPQHF	TGTGCCTGGAGTGTTGGCAATAGCAATCAGCCCCAGCATTTT
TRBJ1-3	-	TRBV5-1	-	CASSLTAPGNTIYF	TGCGCCAGCAGCTTGACCGCGCCCGGAAACACCATATATTTT
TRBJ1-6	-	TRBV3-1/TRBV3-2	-	CASSQGPAGPINSPLHF	TGTGCCAGCAGCCAAGGACCGGCAGGTCCTATTAATTCACCCCTCCACTTT
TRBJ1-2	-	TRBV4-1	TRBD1	CASSQADRVGGYTF	TGCGCCAGCAGCCAAGCCGACAGGGTGGGTGGCTACACCTTC